This T cell receptor beta chain was profiled in a study of blood T cell repertoires in COVID-19. Trimming removed 2 bases from V and 7 bases from J; junction bases left unmatched: 9. The germline gives CDR1 WNHNN, CDR2 SYGVQD (reference sequence). The CDR3 has 17 residues. Clones were sequenced by immunoSEQ multiplex PCR, and TCRdb holds only the in-frame ones, with some missing. Of 50,000 to 75,000 clones detected, around 76% appear once; the ten largest clones hold 50%. This receptor was identified in an elderly woman with acute or convalescent COVID-19. Sequencing was carried out using peripheral blood. The chain links TRBV10-1 to TRBJ2-5, with 14 bases identical to TRBD2. CDR3 in amino acids: CASSEPGTSGSRRTQYF. CDR3 nucleotide sequence: TGCGCCAGCAGTGAGCCCGGGACTAGCGGGAGTCGTAGGACCCAGTACTTC.